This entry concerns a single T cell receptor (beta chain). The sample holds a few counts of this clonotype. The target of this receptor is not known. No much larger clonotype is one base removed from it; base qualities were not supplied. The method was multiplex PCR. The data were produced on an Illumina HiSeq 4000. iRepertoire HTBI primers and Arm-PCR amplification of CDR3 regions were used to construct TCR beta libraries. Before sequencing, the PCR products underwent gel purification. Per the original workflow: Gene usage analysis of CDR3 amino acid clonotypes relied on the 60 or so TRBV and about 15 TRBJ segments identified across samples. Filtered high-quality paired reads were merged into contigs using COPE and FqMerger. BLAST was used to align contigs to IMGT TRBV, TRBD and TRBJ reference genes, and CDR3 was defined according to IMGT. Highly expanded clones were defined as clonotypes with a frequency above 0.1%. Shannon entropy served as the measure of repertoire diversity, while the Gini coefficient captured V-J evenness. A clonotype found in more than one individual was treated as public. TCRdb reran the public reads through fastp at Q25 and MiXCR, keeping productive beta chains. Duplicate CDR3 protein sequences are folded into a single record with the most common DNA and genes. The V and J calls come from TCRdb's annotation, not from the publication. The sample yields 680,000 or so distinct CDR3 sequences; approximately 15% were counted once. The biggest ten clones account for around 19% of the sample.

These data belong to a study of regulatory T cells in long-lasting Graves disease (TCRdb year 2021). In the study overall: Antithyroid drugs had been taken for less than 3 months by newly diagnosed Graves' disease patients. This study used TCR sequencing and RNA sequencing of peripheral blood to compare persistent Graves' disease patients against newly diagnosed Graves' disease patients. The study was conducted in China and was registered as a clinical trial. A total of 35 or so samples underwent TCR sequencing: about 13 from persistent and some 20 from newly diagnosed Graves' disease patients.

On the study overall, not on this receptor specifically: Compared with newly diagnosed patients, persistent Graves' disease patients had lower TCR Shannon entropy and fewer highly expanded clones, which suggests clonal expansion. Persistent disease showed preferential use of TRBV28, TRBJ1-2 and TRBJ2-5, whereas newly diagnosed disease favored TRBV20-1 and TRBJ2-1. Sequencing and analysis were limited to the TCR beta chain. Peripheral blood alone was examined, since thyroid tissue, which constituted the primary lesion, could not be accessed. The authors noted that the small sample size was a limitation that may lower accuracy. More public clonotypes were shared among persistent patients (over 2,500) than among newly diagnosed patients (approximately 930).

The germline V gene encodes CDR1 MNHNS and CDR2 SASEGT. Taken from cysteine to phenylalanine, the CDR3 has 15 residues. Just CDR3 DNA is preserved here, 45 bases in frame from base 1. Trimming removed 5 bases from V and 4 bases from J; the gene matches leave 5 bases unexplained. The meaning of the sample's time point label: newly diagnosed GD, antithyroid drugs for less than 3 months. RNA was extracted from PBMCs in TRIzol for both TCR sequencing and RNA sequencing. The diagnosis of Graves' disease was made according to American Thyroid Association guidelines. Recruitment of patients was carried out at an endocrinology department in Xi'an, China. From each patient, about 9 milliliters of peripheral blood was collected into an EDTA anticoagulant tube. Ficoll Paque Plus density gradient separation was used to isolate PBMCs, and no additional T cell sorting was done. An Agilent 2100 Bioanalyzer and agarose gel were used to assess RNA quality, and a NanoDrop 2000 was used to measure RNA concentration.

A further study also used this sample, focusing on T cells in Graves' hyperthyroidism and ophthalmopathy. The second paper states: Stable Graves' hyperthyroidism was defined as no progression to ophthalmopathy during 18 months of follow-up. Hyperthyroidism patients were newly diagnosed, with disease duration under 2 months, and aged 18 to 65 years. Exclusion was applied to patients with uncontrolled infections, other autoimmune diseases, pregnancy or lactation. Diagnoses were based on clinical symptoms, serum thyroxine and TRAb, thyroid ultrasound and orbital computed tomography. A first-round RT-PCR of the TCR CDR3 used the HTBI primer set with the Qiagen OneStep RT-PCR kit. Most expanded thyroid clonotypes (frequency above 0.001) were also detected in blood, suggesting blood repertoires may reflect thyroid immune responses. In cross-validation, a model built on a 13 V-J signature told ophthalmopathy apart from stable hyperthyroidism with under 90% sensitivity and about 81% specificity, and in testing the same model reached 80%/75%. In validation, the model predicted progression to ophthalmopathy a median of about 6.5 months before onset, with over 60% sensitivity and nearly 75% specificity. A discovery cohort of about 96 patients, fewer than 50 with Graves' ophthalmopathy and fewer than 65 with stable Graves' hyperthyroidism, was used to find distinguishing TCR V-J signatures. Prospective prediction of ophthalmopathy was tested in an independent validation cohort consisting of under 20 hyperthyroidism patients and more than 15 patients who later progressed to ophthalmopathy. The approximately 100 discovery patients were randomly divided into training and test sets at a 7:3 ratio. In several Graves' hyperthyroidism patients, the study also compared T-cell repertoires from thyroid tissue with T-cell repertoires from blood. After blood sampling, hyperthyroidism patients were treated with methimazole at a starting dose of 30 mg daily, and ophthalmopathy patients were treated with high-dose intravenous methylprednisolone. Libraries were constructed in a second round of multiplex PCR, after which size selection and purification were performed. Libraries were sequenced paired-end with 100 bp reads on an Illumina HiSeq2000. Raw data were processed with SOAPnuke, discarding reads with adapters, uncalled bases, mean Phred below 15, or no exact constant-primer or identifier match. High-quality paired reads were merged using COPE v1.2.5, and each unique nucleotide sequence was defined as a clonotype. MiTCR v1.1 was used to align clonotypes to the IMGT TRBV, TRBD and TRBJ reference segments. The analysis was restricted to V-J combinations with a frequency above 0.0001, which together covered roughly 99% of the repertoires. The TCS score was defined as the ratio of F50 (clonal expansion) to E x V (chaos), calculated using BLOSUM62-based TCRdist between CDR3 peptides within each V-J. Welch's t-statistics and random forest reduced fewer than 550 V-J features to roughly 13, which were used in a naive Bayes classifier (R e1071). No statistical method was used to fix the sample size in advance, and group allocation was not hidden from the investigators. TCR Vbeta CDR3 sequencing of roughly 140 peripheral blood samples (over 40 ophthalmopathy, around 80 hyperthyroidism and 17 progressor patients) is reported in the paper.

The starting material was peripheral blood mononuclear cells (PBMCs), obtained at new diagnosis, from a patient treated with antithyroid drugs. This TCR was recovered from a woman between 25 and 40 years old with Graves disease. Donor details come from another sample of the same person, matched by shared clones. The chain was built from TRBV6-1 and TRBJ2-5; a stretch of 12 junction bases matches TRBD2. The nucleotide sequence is TGTGCCAGCAGTACCACGGGACTAGCGGGAGAGACCCAGTACTTC. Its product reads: CASSTTGLAGETQYF.